This TCR beta chain is drawn from a study of identical twins. V was cut by 6 bases and J by 6 bases, with 11 bases left in between. The CDR3 is made up of 12 amino acids. TCRdb reprocessed the 5' RACE reads via MiXCR and lists one record per CDR3 protein. The sample has about 730,000 distinct CDR3 sequences, over 20% seen once. This clonotype appeared a few times. This sample was also put to use in a study of T cells expressing NK-cell markers.

This chain joins TRBV12-3 or TRBV12-4 and TRBJ1-1; D gene unclear. This clonotype was sampled from a woman aged 18-29 years in good health. The sequenced sample was PBMCs. The CDR3 region has the DNA TGTGCCAGCAGCCGTCTGGGCGCTGAAGCTTTCTTT. This codes for CASSRLGAEAFF.